This T cell receptor (beta chain) was sequenced during a study of control samples from healthy donors and cancer patients. Profiling relied on immunoSEQ multiplex PCR, and the TCRdb table lists in-frame clones only, not all of them. The sample records 95,000 to 150,000 clones, approximately 87% being singletons. With 3 bases clipped from V and 0 bases from J, the junction kept 10 bases outside the gene matches. Germline V gives CDR1 SGHVS, CDR2 FQNEAQ. CDR3 size: 17 residues. The sample taken for sequencing was blood. The rearrangement joins TRBV7-8 to TRBJ1-1, with 7 bases lining up with TRBD1. This sequence was found in a man in his fifties or sixties in good health. This CDR3 is CASSLGAGGSMNTEAFF. CDR3 coding DNA: TGTGCCAGCAGCTTGGGAGCAGGGGGGTCCATGAACACTGAAGCTTTCTTT.